Listed below are T cell receptor beta chains from one sample, sequenced in a study of read filtering for tumor transcriptome and immune sequencing. TCRdb reprocessed the reads with MiXCR, giving one entry per CDR3 protein. Counted here are 45,000 to 55,000 distinct CDR3 sequences, roughly 12% occurring once; the ten biggest clones make up 13% to 15%. Sequencing was performed on a population of CD138-negative cells sorted from bone marrow. These receptor sequences come from a donor aged 40 or over with multiple myeloma. Each CDR3 is given with its conserved first and last residue.

v_call cdr3_aa
TRBV7-9 CASSSSGGREQYF
TRBV14 CASSSLAGKITDTQYF
TRBV3-1 CASSQEGTREYF
TRBV3-2 CASSQVGGNGYTF
TRBV28 CASSFPAGRETQYF
TRBV20-1 CSASRDRGLEQFF
TRBV28 CASSPTGGNSPLHF
TRBV20-1 CSARVVGTSGLSTDTQYF
TRBV20-1 CSATGHGNQPQHF
TRBV7-3 CASSLSKVTDTQYF
TRBV5-6 CASSLTQGALYNSPLHF
TRBV19 CASRGSEDEQYF
TRBV29-1 CSVDSGAHGELFF
TRBV5-1 CASSGGGATNEKLFF
TRBV3-1 CASAVTRQETQYF
TRBV27 CASSSPTTNYGYTF
TRBV7-6 CASGGGSTGELFF
TRBV5-1 CASSLRGYHYEQYF
TRBV5-6 CASSLAGSTYEQYF
TRBV7-9 CASSLLQGNTEAFF
TRBV6-1 CASNPVGTQYF
TRBV3-1 CASSHLNQPQHF
TRBV4-1 CASSHRDSQGLAGVNEQFF
TRBV29-1 CSASLGQATGELFF
TRBV20-1 CSPLAGNTDTQYF
TRBV6-2/TRBV6-3 CASSIFAGRPGNTIYF
TRBV5-1 CASRAGTIDNEQFF
TRBV7-3 CASSPPPGGSSYNEQFF
TRBV11-2 CASSYDGYEQYF
TRBV2 CASRKGQANEQFF
TRBV29-1 CSVAYQSSGELFF
TRBV7-9 CASSLARGFGSPLHF
TRBV7-6 CASGAPRARGVDTQYF
TRBV20-1 CSAAGSGANTEAFF
TRBV29-1 CSVAGPGTSVNEQFF
TRBV5-5 CASSLDQGDLRPQHF
TRBV20-1 CSASTETGLNQPQHF
TRBV29-1 CSVGFTNQPQHF
TRBV2 CASSEVREGSGYTF
TRBV6-2/TRBV6-3 CASRTTGTYEQYF
TRBV20-1 CSAGPWGGYGYTF
TRBV23-1 CASSQEPKRTVYSNQPQHF
TRBV10-3 CAIKQTTNTGELFF
TRBV19 CASSIAGGRGYTF
TRBV11-2 CASSLEPGGSIAGELFF
TRBV10-3 CATSEPTSGSMNEQFF
TRBV4-3 CASSRAGPYNEQFF
TRBV4-1 CASSQDQGTSTDTQYF
TRBV30 CAWSVLGQARTQYF
TRBV7-2 CASTQGAGTDTQYF
TRBV6-6 CASSYSEAGELFF
TRBV18 CASQRDIQETQYF
TRBV11-1 CASSLSVNTEAFF
TRBV7-9 CASSARADTGELFF